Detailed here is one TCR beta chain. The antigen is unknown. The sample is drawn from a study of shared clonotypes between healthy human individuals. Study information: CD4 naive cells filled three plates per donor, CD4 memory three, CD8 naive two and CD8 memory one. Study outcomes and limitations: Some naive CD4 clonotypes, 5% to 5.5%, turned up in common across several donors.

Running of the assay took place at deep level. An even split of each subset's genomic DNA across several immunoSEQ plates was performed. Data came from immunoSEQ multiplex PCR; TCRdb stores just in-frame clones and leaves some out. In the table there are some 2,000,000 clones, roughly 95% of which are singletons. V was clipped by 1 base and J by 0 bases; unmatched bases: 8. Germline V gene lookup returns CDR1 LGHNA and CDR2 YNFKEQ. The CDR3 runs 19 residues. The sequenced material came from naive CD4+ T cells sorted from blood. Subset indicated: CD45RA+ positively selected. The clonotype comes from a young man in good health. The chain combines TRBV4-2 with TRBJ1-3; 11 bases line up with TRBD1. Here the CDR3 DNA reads TGTGCCAGCAGCCAAGGTCCGGGACAGGGGGTGAACTCTGGAAACACCATATATTTT. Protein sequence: CASSQGPGQGVNSGNTIYF.